What follows are 32 T cell receptor beta chains derived from one specimen sequenced in a study of T-cell memory formation after mild COVID-19. TCRdb itself ran the 5' RACE reads through MiXCR, one entry per CDR3 protein. Among approximately 350,000 distinct CDR3 sequences listed, approximately 15% were seen once. What was sequenced was PBMCs or a T cell subset sorted from them (not recorded which). These TCRs come from a man between 18 and 29 years old who had mild COVID-19 (a few samples of this study predate the infection). Cell type and time point are not known.

The V gene is TRBV20-1, the J gene TRBJ2-5; TRBD2 matches at 7 bases. The CDR3 runs to 14 residues. V gave up 1 base and J gave up 4 bases; unmatched junction bases: 6. Germline V CDR1 and CDR2: DFQATT, SNEGSKA (reference sequence). The CDR3 loop is CSARVRGGIETQYF. CDR3 in DNA: TGCAGTGCTAGAGTTCGCGGGGGTATAGAGACCCAGTACTTC.

This clonotype was observed a few times. The chain carries TRBV12-3 or TRBV12-4 and TRBJ2-7; D assignment may be TRBD1 or TRBD2 (6 bases each). V was cut by 2 bases and J by 5 bases, with 13 bases left in between. The CDR3 is 14 amino acids. CDR3 in DNA: TGTGCCAGCAGTTTATCGGGACGGGGGCACGAGCAGTACGTC. Protein product: CASSLSGRGHEQYV.

Ten or more counts support this clonotype. The chain joins TRBV4-1 to TRBJ2-2; 8 nucleotides agree with TRBD2. The CDR3 covers 16 residues. With 0 bases clipped from V and 3 bases from J, the junction kept 3 bases outside the gene matches. Germline assignment: CDR1 MGHRA and CDR2 YSYEKL. CDR3 sequence: CASSQDERGYTGELFF. CDR3 bases: TGCGCCAGCAGCCAAGACGAGCGGGGGTACACCGGGGAGCTGTTTTTT.

This clonotype has just a few counts. V gene TRBV20-1 combines with J gene TRBJ2-3; 8 nucleotides match TRBD1. V lost 4 bases, J lost 1 base, and 4 bases stayed unmatched. This CDR3 comprises 14 residues. Germline CDR1 reads DFQATT; CDR2 reads SNEGSKA (reference sequence). CDR3 region: CSATPGQGTDTQYF. CDR3 DNA: TGCAGTGCTACACCGGGACAGGGCACAGATACGCAGTATTTT.

The chain is built from TRBV4-3 and TRBJ1-6; the D gene is possibly TRBD1 (5 bases). Germline V lookup: CDR1 LGHNA, CDR2 YSLEER. The length of the CDR3 is 16 residues. With 1 base removed from V and 9 bases from J, the gap between germline ends came to 16 bases. The CDR3 loop reads CASSQVVAGFSSPLHF. DNA of the CDR3: TGCGCCAGCAGCCAAGTAGTCGCAGGGTTTTCTTCACCCCTCCACTTT.

In its sample, this clonotype was seen once. Here the CDR3 reads CASNARLGEQYV. The CDR3 nucleotides read TGTGCCAGCAATGCCAGGCTTGGCGAGCAGTACGTC. The J gene is TRBJ2-7, the V gene TRBV6-2 or TRBV6-3; unclear D gene. V was pared by 7 bases and J by 6 bases, with 13 bases between. CDR3 length equals 12 residues. The germline CDR1 and CDR2 sequences are MNHEY and SVGEGT.

The chain recombines TRBV4-1 with TRBJ2-7; D remains ambiguous. CDR3 length equals 15 residues. Germline V gene lookup returns CDR1 MGHRA and CDR2 YSYEKL. Trimming stripped 4 bases from V and 1 base from J, with 14 bases between. In nucleotides, the CDR3 is TGCGCCAGCAGCCGTGGACCGATCTTTTCCTACGAGCAGTACTTC. It translates to CASSRGPIFSYEQYF.

This clonotype appeared a few times. V is TRBV5-5 and J is TRBJ2-6; D gene uncertain. Between the trimmed V and J ends, which lost 4 bases and 0 bases, there was a span of 8 bases. CDR1 SGHKS and CDR2 YYEKEE come from the germline V gene (reference sequence). This CDR3 comprises 15 residues. CDR3 sequence (DNA): TGTGCCAGCAGCCTGATGGGCTCTGGGGCCAACGTCCTGACTTTC. This sequence encodes CASSLMGSGANVLTF.

This chain links TRBV9 with TRBJ2-1; the D gene is possibly TRBD1 (5 bases). This CDR3 has 14 residues. Looked up from germline, CDR1 is SGDLS and CDR2 is YYNGEE. The germline V and J ends were trimmed by 4 bases and 8 bases, with 16 bases remaining between them. CDR3 nucleotides: TGTGCCAGCAGCTCCCAGTCCCAGGGCCATGAGCAGTTCTTC. It is translated as CASSSQSQGHEQFF.

This clonotype showed up just a few times. The gene calls are TRBV7-9 and TRBJ2-3; 9 positions match TRBD2. Trimming took 6 bases from V and 4 from J; bases not matched to a gene: 5. CDR3 length equals 14 residues. The germline V gene has CDR1 SEHNR and CDR2 FQNEAQ (reference sequence). This CDR3 reads CASRVGGGADTQYF. CDR3 in DNA: TGTGCCAGCAGGGTTGGCGGGGGGGCAGATACGCAGTATTTT.

The CDR3 coding sequence is TGTGCCAGCTCACCCCGTCAGGGGTATCAAGAGACCCAGTACTTC. This codes for CASSPRQGYQETQYF. The rearrangement joins TRBV18 to TRBJ2-5; tentatively, D is TRBD1 (6 bases). This CDR3 region has 15 residues. Trimming shortened V by 3 bases and J by 2 bases, and 13 bases separated the two germline ends. Germline lookup yields CDR1 KGHSH and CDR2 LQKENI. Together with reference TRBV18 and TRBJ2-5, the CDR3 gives the full variable domain: NAGVMQNPRHLVRRRGQEARLRCSPMKGHSHVYWYRQLPEEGLKFMVYLQKENIIDESGMPKERFSAEFPKEGPSILRIQQVVRGDSAAYFCASSPRQGYQETQYFGPGTRLLVL.

The J gene is TRBJ1-6, the V gene TRBV6-5; D unresolved. Trimming shortened V by 7 bases and J by 14 bases, and 18 bases separated the two germline ends. CDR1 and CDR2 (germline): MNHEY, SVGAGI. There are 13 residues in the CDR3. CDR3 loop: CASKPGSSQTLHF. The CDR3 DNA sequence: TGTGCCAGCAAACCCGGGAGTTCGCAAACCCTCCACTTT.

The chain recombines TRBV6-5 with TRBJ2-2; D may be TRBD2 (5 bases). Germline V lookup: CDR1 MNHEY, CDR2 SVGAGI. The germline V and J ends were trimmed by 2 bases and 2 bases, with 9 bases remaining between them. CDR3 size: 15 residues. CDR3 in amino acids: CASSYPRGNTGELFF. The CDR3 DNA sequence: TGTGCCAGCAGTTACCCCCGGGGAAACACCGGGGAGCTGTTTTTT.

This clonotype was seen a few times. The chain combines TRBV7-8 with TRBJ1-1; no definite D call. The CDR3 length is 15 residues. V dropped 2 bases and J dropped 5 bases, with 15 bases sitting between them. Per the germline V gene, CDR1 is SGHVS and CDR2 is FQNEAQ. The CDR3 here is CASSLRAGQSTEAFF. For the CDR3, the DNA is TGTGCCAGCAGCTTAAGGGCCGGCCAATCGACTGAAGCTTTCTTT.

V gene TRBV5-1 combines with J gene TRBJ2-5; 7 positions match TRBD2. Germline trimming cut 3 bases from V and 4 bases from J; bases unmatched to any gene: 18. The germline gives CDR1 SGHRS, CDR2 YFSETQ. There are 18 residues in the CDR3. The CDR3 protein is CASSSRLAGMVKLETQYF. CDR3 in DNA: TGCGCCAGCAGCTCTCGACTAGCTGGTATGGTCAAGCTAGAGACCCAGTACTTC. The entire variable domain, with the rest obtained from reference TRBV5-1 and TRBJ2-5, is as follows: KAGVTQTPRYLIKTRGQQVTLSCSPISGHRSVSWYQQTPGQGLQFLFEYFSETQRNKGNFPGRFSGRQFSNSRSEMNVSTLELGDSALYLCASSSRLAGMVKLETQYFGPGTRLLVL.

There are a few counts of this clonotype. This chain uses TRBV9 with TRBJ1-1, with D uncertain. The germline V and J ends were trimmed by 4 bases and 8 bases, with 18 bases remaining between them. CDR3 length: 14 amino acids. Germline V lookup: CDR1 SGDLS, CDR2 YYNGEE. CDR3 in amino acids: CASSSRTASTEAFF. CDR3 DNA: TGTGCCAGCAGCTCGCGGACCGCTAGTACCGAAGCTTTCTTT.

The chain couples TRBV4-1 to TRBJ1-5; 7 bases fit TRBD1. Looked up from germline, CDR1 is MGHRA and CDR2 is YSYEKL. The ends lost 2 bases at V and 7 bases at J; junction bases unmatched: 11. The CDR3 covers 16 residues. The CDR3 coding sequence is TGCGCCAGCAGCCAACCTACCAGGGGGATGGGGCAGCCCCAGCATTTT. It is translated as CASSQPTRGMGQPQHF.

This clonotype occurred many times. The chain links TRBV12-3 or TRBV12-4 to TRBJ2-1; D not certain. Between the trimmed V and J ends, which lost 5 bases and 9 bases, there was a span of 11 bases. The CDR3 is made up of 12 amino acids. CDR3 coding DNA: TGTGCCAGCAGTACCCCAGGTGGTGAGCAGTTCTTC. It codes for CASSTPGGEQFF.

The chain links TRBV9 to TRBJ2-7; 8 bases are shared with TRBD1. Germline loops: CDR1 SGDLS, CDR2 YYNGEE. V shed 0 bases, J shed 3 bases, and the junction held 5 bases outside the gene matches. This CDR3 has 15 amino acids. The chain's CDR3 is CASSVDGTGGYEQYF. DNA for the CDR3: TGTGCCAGCAGCGTAGACGGGACAGGCGGCTACGAGCAGTACTTC.

This clonotype was counted only a few times. V gene TRBV20-1 combines with J gene TRBJ1-2; possible D gene TRBD1, 6 bases. Germline V gene data show CDR1 as DFQATT and CDR2 as SNEGSKA (reference sequence). The V and J ends lost 6 bases and 4 bases respectively, with 15 bases between them. This CDR3 spans 13 amino acids. Here the CDR3 reads CSAWTELIYGYTF. DNA for the CDR3: TGCAGTGCCTGGACAGAGCTTATCTATGGCTACACCTTC.

This clonotype was seen ten or more times. This chain joins TRBV2 and TRBJ2-3; D perhaps matches TRBD2 (6 bases). The CDR3 has 11 residues. Trimming stripped 6 bases from V and 7 bases from J, with 8 bases between. The germline V gene encodes CDR1 SNHLY and CDR2 FYNNEI. This chain's CDR3 is CASSGGNTQYF. CDR3 sequence (DNA): TGTGCCAGCAGCGGGGGAAATACGCAGTATTTT.

The rearrangement joins TRBV11-3 to TRBJ1-6; D might be TRBD1 (5 bases). The V end lost 5 bases, the J end lost 0 bases, and 20 bases lay between the germline ends. Germline V gives CDR1 SGHNT, CDR2 YENEEA. The CDR3 totals 19 residues. This CDR3 reads CASSPRDSPPSSYNSPLHF. CDR3 nucleotides: TGTGCCAGCAGCCCACGGGACTCTCCTCCGAGCTCCTATAATTCACCCCTCCACTTT.

The rearrangement links TRBV19 to TRBJ1-1; 7 nucleotides agree with TRBD1. Germline lookup yields CDR1 LNHDA and CDR2 SQIVND (reference sequence). The CDR3 spans 14 residues. After removal of 5 bases from V and 4 bases from J, the junction contained 7 bases not matched to a gene. The CDR3 DNA reads as TGTGCCAGTAGTTCCGCCGACAGGGTCACTGAAGCTTTCTTT. It yields the protein CASSSADRVTEAFF.

This clonotype turned up a few times. The chain carries TRBV5-1 and TRBJ2-1, with TRBD1 matching over 9 bases. V dropped 7 bases and J dropped 3; count of bases not matched to a gene: 8. Germline lookup yields CDR1 SGHRS and CDR2 YFSETQ. The CDR3 loop spans 15 amino acids. DNA for the CDR3: TGCGCCAGCGGGACCGGGACAGGGAGCTACAATGAGCAGTTCTTC. This encodes CASGTGTGSYNEQFF. The complete variable domain, with remaining parts taken from reference TRBV5-1 and TRBJ2-1, reads KAGVTQTPRYLIKTRGQQVTLSCSPISGHRSVSWYQQTPGQGLQFLFEYFSETQRNKGNFPGRFSGRQFSNSRSEMNVSTLELGDSALYLCASGTGTGSYNEQFFGPGTRLTVL.

The chain couples TRBV12-3 or TRBV12-4 to TRBJ1-5; tentatively, D is TRBD1 (6 bases). The length of the CDR3 is 15 residues. Trimming shortened V by 6 bases and J by 4 bases, and 16 bases separated the two germline ends. CDR3 sequence (DNA): TGTGCCAGCAGCCTAGAGGGGGGCGGGAATCAGCCCCAGCATTTT. Residues: CASSLEGGGNQPQHF.

V is TRBV7-2 and J is TRBJ2-1, with D possibly matching TRBD2 (6 bases). V dropped 5 bases and J dropped 3 bases, with 20 bases sitting between them. This CDR3 is 17 amino acids long. From germline, CDR1 is SGHTA and CDR2 FQGNSA. The CDR3 DNA reads as TGTGCCAGCAGCCCGAGAGCGCGGGGCCCTGACTACAATGAGCAGTTCTTC. Its protein is CASSPRARGPDYNEQFF.

This chain uses TRBV20-1 with TRBJ2-5; TRBD1 matches 8 bases. J gave up 4 bases and V 5 bases, and 12 bases lay outside the gene matches. This CDR3 region has 15 residues. Germline V gene lookup returns CDR1 DFQATT and CDR2 SNEGSKA (reference sequence). The CDR3 here is CSAPTRHRGLETQYF. As DNA, the CDR3 is TGCAGTGCTCCTACGCGCCACAGGGGGTTAGAGACCCAGTACTTC.

This clonotype was picked up many times. The junction and the germline gene differ at one end; a read error may be behind it. The genes are TRBV12-3 or TRBV12-4 and TRBJ2-3; possible D gene TRBD2, 5 bases. The CDR3 sequence is 14 residues long. The CDR3 region is CASTLLGLTDTQYF. In DNA, the CDR3 is TGTGCCAGCACTTTACTAGGTCTCACAGATACGCAGTATTTT.

This clonotype was detected many times. The chain couples TRBV6-2 or TRBV6-3 to TRBJ2-7; TRBD2 is a possible D gene (5 bases). This CDR3 is built from 15 residues. The germline V gene encodes CDR1 MNHEY and CDR2 SVGEGT. Trimming removed 0 bases at V and 7 bases at J, with 16 bases between. The CDR3 nucleotides read TGTGCCAGCAGTTACTCCGACGAGGGTCCGGGGGAGCAGTACTTC. Amino acid sequence: CASSYSDEGPGEQYF.

The chain is built from TRBV7-6 and TRBJ2-5; a weak D match, TRBD1 (6 bases). The CDR3 consists of 16 residues. The germline CDR1 and CDR2 sequences are SGHVS and FNYEAQ. V shed 3 bases and J shed 1 base, with 15 bases lying between them. DNA for the CDR3: TGTGCCAGCAGCTTTTTAGGGCAGGGGCTCCAAGAGACCCAGTACTTC. This translates into CASSFLGQGLQETQYF.

V gene TRBV29-1 combines with J gene TRBJ1-2; D gene uncertain. Germline CDR1 reads SQVTM; CDR2 reads ANQGSEA. V was trimmed by 4 bases and J by 2 bases, leaving 8 bases between them. The CDR3 is made up of 12 amino acids. CDR3 loop: CSVVSGNYGYTF. DNA of the CDR3: TGCAGCGTTGTGTCCGGGAACTATGGCTACACCTTC.

This clonotype was seen a handful of times. This rearrangement joins TRBV18 to TRBJ2-1; no clear D gene. Germline V CDR1 and CDR2: KGHSH, LQKENI. This CDR3 comprises 13 residues. With 6 bases removed from V and 12 bases from J, the gap between germline ends came to 18 bases. The CDR3 nucleotides are TGTGCCAGCTCCCGCACCGATCTTTCCGGGCAGTTCTTC. Protein: CASSRTDLSGQFF.